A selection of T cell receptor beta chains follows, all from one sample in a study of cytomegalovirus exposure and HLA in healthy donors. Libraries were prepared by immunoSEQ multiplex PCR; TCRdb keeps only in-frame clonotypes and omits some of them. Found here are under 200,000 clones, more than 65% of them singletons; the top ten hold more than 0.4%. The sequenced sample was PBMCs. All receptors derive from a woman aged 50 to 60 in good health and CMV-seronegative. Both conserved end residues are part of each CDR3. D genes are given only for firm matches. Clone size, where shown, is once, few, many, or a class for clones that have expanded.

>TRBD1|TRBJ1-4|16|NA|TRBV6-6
TGTGCCAGCAGTACCGACAGACAGGGTGGGGGTGAAAAACTGTTTTTT
CASSTDRQGGGEKLFF
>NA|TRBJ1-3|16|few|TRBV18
TGTGCCAGCTCACCCCAATCCCAGGCGACTGGAAACACCATATATTTT
CASSPQSQATGNTIYF
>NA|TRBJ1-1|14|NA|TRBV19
TGTGCCAGTAGTTCCGGGACATTGAACACTGAAGCTTTCTTT
CASSSGTLNTEAFF
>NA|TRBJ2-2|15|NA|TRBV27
TGTGCCAGCAATTACGGCAGGCTGAACACCGGGGAGCTGTTTTTT
CASNYGRLNTGELFF
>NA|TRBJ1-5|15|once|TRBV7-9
TGTGCCAGCAGCTTAAGCACAGATAGCAATCAGCCCCAGCATTTT
CASSLSTDSNQPQHF
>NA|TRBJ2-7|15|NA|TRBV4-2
TGTGCCAGCAGCCCTCGACTAGGAGTTTCCTACGAGCAGTACTTC
CASSPRLGVSYEQYF
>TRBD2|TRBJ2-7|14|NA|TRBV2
TGTGCCAGCAGTGTGGAGCGGGAGGCCTACGAGCAGTACTTC
CASSVEREAYEQYF
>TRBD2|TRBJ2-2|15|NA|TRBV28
TGTGCCAGCAGGGGCGGGGGGCTAGGGACCGGGGAGCTGTTTTTT
CASRGGGLGTGELFF
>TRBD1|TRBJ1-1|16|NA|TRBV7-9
TGTGCCAGCAGCCCGAAGGGACAGGGGGCAAGAACTGAAGCTTTCTTT
CASSPKGQGARTEAFF
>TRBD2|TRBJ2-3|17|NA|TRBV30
TGTGCCTGGAGTCCTCCATGGACTAGCGGTAGCACAGATACGCAGTATTTT
CAWSPPWTSGSTDTQYF
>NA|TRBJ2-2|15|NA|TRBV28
TGTGCCAGCAGAACGGGGATCAGGAACACCGGGGAGCTGTTTTTT
CASRTGIRNTGELFF
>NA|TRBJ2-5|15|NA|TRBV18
TGTGCCAGCTCACCACCGAGCTCCCCGGGGGAGACCCAGTACTTC
CASSPPSSPGETQYF
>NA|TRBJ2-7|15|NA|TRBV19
TGTGCCAGTAGCCAAGGGGCTTCGGGTACCTACGAGCAGTACTTC
CASSQGASGTYEQYF
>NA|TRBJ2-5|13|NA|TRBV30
TGTGCCTGGGCCCGACGGAGGCAAGAGACCCAGTACTTC
CAWARRRQETQYF
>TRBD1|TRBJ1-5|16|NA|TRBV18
TGTGCCAGCTCACCGGCGGGACAGGGGGCGAATCAGCCCCAGCATTTT
CASSPAGQGANQPQHF